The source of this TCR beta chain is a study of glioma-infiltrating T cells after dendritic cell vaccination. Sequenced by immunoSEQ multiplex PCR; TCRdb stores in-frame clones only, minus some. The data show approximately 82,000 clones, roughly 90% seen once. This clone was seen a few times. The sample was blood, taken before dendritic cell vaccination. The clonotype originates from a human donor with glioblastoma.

Here the CDR3 reads CASWGLAGGEQYF. The CDR3 region has the DNA TGTGCCAGCTGGGGGTTAGCGGGAGGCGAGCAGTACTTC. The gene calls are TRBV14 and TRBJ2-7; TRBD2 aligns across 10 bases. This CDR3 is built from 13 residues. Germline lookup yields CDR1 SGHDN and CDR2 FVKESK. The V segment lost 8 bases and the J segment 6 bases; nucleotides outside the gene matches: 7.